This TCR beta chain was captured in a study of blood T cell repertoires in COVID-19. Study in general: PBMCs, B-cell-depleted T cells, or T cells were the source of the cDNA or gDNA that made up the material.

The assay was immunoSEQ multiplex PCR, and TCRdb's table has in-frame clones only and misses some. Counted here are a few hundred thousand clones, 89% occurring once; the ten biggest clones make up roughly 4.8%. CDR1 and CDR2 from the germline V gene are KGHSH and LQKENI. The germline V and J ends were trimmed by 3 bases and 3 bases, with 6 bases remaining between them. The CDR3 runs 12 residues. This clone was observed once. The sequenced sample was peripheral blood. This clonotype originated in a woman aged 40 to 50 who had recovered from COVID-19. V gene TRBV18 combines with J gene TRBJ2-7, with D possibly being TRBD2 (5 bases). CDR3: CASSPGGYEQYV. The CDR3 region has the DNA TGTGCCAGCTCACCTGGAGGCTACGAGCAGTACGTC.